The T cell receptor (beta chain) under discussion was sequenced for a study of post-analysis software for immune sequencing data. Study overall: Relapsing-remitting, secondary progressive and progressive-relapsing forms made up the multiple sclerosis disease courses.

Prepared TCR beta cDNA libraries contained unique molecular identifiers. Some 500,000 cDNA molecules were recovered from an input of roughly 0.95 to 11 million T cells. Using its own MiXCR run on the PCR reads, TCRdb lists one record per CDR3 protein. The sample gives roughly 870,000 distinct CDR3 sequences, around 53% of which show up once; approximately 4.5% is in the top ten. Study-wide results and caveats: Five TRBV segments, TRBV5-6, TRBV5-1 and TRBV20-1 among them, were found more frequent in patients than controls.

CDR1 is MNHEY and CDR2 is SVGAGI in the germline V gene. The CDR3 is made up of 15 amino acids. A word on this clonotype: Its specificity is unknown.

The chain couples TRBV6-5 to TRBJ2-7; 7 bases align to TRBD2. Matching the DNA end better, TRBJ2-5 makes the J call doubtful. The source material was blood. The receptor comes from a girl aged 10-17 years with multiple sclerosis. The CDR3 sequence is CASSPTSFEQETQYF. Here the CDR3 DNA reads TGTGCCAGCAGTCCGACTAGCTTCGAGCAGGAGACCCAGTACTTC.